This TCR beta chain was found in a study of Graves' ophthalmopathy and Graves' hyperthyroidism. Broader study findings: Ophthalmopathy progression was predicted with about 67% sensitivity and 72.22% specificity.

The TCR beta CDR3 regions underwent amplification from RNA transcripts. Scientists carried out first-round RT-PCR using HTBI primers and then a second-round multiplex PCR. TCRdb processed the multiplex PCR reads anew with MiXCR; each CDR3 protein has one entry. Here the sample spans over a million distinct CDR3 sequences, about two fifths being singletons. V lost 5 bases to trimming and J lost 13 bases, with 18 bases between them. Germline CDR1 SGHTA, CDR2 FQGNSA. The CDR3 is 14 residues long. Note on this clonotype: Antigen: not known.

Material: peripheral blood or thyroid tissue (not recorded which). The chain has TRBV7-2 and TRBJ1-6; D gene uncertain. The receptor's source is an adult man with Graves' hyperthyroidism. This CDR3 is CASSPGRTTWPLHF. Here the CDR3 DNA reads TGTGCCAGCAGCCCAGGACGGACCACCTGGCCCCTCCACTTT.